These 15 T cell receptor beta chains were sequenced from one sample in a study of response to subunit inactivated influenza vaccine. MiXCR was run by TCRdb on the RT-PCR reads, yielding one entry per CDR3 protein. The sample includes about 540,000 distinct CDR3 sequences, 14% of them seen just once. Sample: PBMCs from blood, taken 11 to 12 days after vaccination. The origin of the receptors is a man in his fifties or sixties who received an inactivated influenza vaccine.

The V and J genes are TRBV5-5 and TRBJ2-7, with 7 bases aligning to TRBD2. With V trimmed by 4 bases and J by 2 bases, 9 bases remained unmatched. Germline CDR1 and CDR2: SGHKS and YYEKEE (reference sequence). The CDR3 consists of 15 residues. The CDR3, as DNA: TGTGCCAGCAGCCTGACGGCGGGAGTACCCTACGAGCAGTACTTC. Translated: CASSLTAGVPYEQYF.

In its sample, this clonotype was seen a few times. This rearrangement joins TRBV19 to TRBJ2-1; perhaps TRBD2 as D (6 bases). V lost 4 bases, J lost 7 bases, and 14 bases lay in between. Germline values: CDR1 LNHDA, CDR2 SQIVND (reference sequence). The CDR3 contains 14 residues. CDR3 bases: TGTGCCAGTAGTAGGCTAGCGCCGGGGAATGAGCAGTTCTTC. It is translated as CASSRLAPGNEQFF.

This chain uses TRBV7-9 with TRBJ1-1; D is ambiguous. Germline CDR1 reads SEHNR; CDR2 reads FQNEAQ (reference sequence). Deletions cut 5 bases from V and 11 bases from J, with 15 bases between. The CDR3 loop spans 12 amino acids. The CDR3 sequence: CASSPSTPGAFF. The CDR3 DNA is TGTGCCAGCAGCCCATCTACCCCCGGGGCTTTCTTT.

The chain is built from TRBV12-3 or TRBV12-4 and TRBJ1-2; TRBD1 agrees at 8 bases. The CDR3 totals 15 residues. J was trimmed by 3 bases and V by 2 bases; bases with no gene match: 5. CDR3 DNA: TGTGCCAGCAGTTTATTTCTACAGGGGGACTATGGCTACACCTTC. Translating gives CASSLFLQGDYGYTF.

The chain uses TRBV28 and TRBJ2-3; TRBD2 aligns across 9 bases. The CDR3 is made up of 13 amino acids. Per germline, CDR1 MDHEN and CDR2 SYDVKM. J lost 6 bases, V lost 10 bases, and 8 bases had no gene match. In DNA form, the CDR3 reads TGTGCCACCCACCTAGCGGGGCCGGATACGCAGTATTTT. This gives the protein CATHLAGPDTQYF.

The chain is built from TRBV6-1 and TRBJ2-3, with 7 bases that match TRBD1. This CDR3 spans 14 amino acids. Unmatched junction bases numbered 8, after V lost 8 bases and J lost 3 bases. Germline V gene lookup returns CDR1 MNHNS and CDR2 SASEGT. CDR3 protein: CASQASGGTDTQYF. The CDR3 coding sequence is TGTGCCAGCCAAGCATCAGGGGGAACAGATACGCAGTATTTT.

This chain connects TRBV7-8 to TRBJ1-5; D unresolved. The CDR3 totals 13 residues. The ends were cut back, 3 bases at V and 7 bases at J, with 10 bases in the middle. The germline CDR1 and CDR2 sequences are SGHVS and FQNEAQ. CDR3 residues: CASSFGGPQPQHF. CDR3 nucleotide sequence: TGTGCCAGCAGCTTCGGAGGGCCCCAGCCCCAGCATTTT. The variable domain in full, with the rest retrieved from reference TRBV7-8 and TRBJ1-5, is GAGVSQSPRYKVAKRGQDVALRCDPISGHVSLFWYQQALGQGPEFLTYFQNEAQLDKSGLPSDRFFAERPEGSVSTLKIQRTQQEDSAVYLCASSFGGPQPQHFGDGTRLSIL.

The rearrangement links TRBV6-2 or TRBV6-3 to TRBJ2-1, with D tentatively TRBD1 or TRBD2 (5 bases each). The CDR3 spans 12 residues. V lost 5 bases, J lost 10 bases, and 12 bases lay in between. Germline-derived CDR1 and CDR2 are MNHEY and SVGEGT. CDR3 sequence: CASSDIGDEQFF. The DNA of the CDR3 is TGTGCCAGCAGTGATATAGGGGACGAGCAGTTCTTC.

There are a few counts of this clonotype. The chain has TRBV5-1 and TRBJ2-7, with D maybe TRBD2 (5 bases). This CDR3 is 16 amino acids long. Germline CDR1 is SGHRS and CDR2 is YFSETQ. V shed 1 base and J shed 0 bases, with 14 bases lying between them. For the CDR3, the DNA is TGCGCCAGCAGCTTGAGGGCGGGCCAGAGCTCCTACGAGCAGTACTTC. This translates into CASSLRAGQSSYEQYF.

This chain links TRBV7-2 with TRBJ2-5, with D possibly matching TRBD2 (6 bases). The germline V gene encodes CDR1 SGHTA and CDR2 FQGNSA. V dropped 5 bases and J dropped 2 bases, with 21 bases sitting between them. The CDR3 has 17 amino acids. CDR3 residues: CASSKNGGSPAQETQYF. CDR3 sequence (DNA): TGTGCCAGCAGCAAAAATGGGGGGTCCCCCGCGCAAGAGACCCAGTACTTC.

There are a few counts of this clonotype. The rearrangement joins TRBV3-1 to TRBJ2-4; D possibly uses TRBD1 or TRBD2 (5 bases each). This CDR3 comprises 13 residues. The germline V and J ends were trimmed by 6 bases and 8 bases, with 14 bases remaining between them. From germline, CDR1 is LGHDT and CDR2 YNNKEL (reference sequence). DNA of the CDR3: TGTGCCAGCAGTTCGAGGGGCCTGGACATTCAGTACTTC. It yields the protein CASSSRGLDIQYF.

There are a few counts of this clonotype. The chain employs TRBV6-1 and TRBJ1-2; 8 bases map to TRBD1. Trimming removed 5 bases from V and 5 bases from J; junction bases left unmatched: 4. CDR3 size: 13 residues. Per germline, CDR1 MNHNS and CDR2 SASEGT. The CDR3 DNA reads TGTGCCAGCAGTCTAAGGACAGGGTATGGCTACACCTTC. This codes for CASSLRTGYGYTF.

The V call is TRBV5-6, the J call TRBJ2-1, with a weak D call TRBD2 (7 bases). This CDR3 comprises 19 residues. Trimming left V 4 bases short and J 0 bases short, with 23 bases between. The germline CDR1 and CDR2 sequences are SGHDT and YYEEEE. The DNA of the CDR3 is TGTGCCAGCAGCGGGGGGGCGGGTCTAGCTGATGCCTCCTACAATGAGCAGTTCTTC. Its translation: CASSGGAGLADASYNEQFF. Full variable domain (rest looked up from reference TRBV5-6 and TRBJ2-1): DAGVTQSPTHLIKTRGQQVTLRCSPKSGHDTVSWYQQALGQGPQFIFQYYEEEERQRGNFPDRFSGHQFPNYSSELNVNALLLGDSALYLCASSGGAGLADASYNEQFFGPGTRLTVL.

In its sample, this clonotype was seen a few times. The CDR3 nucleotides are TGTGCCAGCAGTTTATGGCAGGCAGGGGGGCAGCCCCAGCATTTT. Translating it yields CASSLWQAGGQPQHF. J is TRBJ1-5 and V is TRBV28, with 7 bases fitting TRBD1. This CDR3 contains 15 residues. Germline lookup yields CDR1 MDHEN and CDR2 SYDVKM. With 0 bases clipped from V and 7 bases from J, the junction kept 6 bases outside the gene matches.

The rearrangement joins TRBV20-1 to TRBJ2-5; D not certain. The ends were cut back, 6 bases at V and 3 bases at J, with 17 bases in the middle. This CDR3 is built from 14 residues. In germline, CDR1 is DFQATT, CDR2 SNEGSKA (reference sequence). The CDR3 DNA is TGCAGTGCCATGGTTTCGGCCCTAGAAGAGACCCAGTACTTC. Amino acid sequence: CSAMVSALEETQYF.